The source of this T cell receptor beta chain is a study of regulatory T cells in long-lasting Graves disease. With iRepertoire HTBI primers and Arm-PCR of CDR3 regions, TCR beta libraries were built. From the multiplex PCR reads, TCRdb called clonotypes with MiXCR, one entry per CDR3 protein. Of roughly 450,000 distinct CDR3 sequences listed, less than 25% were seen once; the top ten hold 7.8%. Only a few counts were recorded for this clonotype. Per germline, CDR1 MNHEY and CDR2 SVGAGI. This CDR3 contains 12 residues. The ends were cut back, 2 bases at V and 6 bases at J, with 4 bases in the middle. Time point in this sample: persistent/refractory GD, antithyroid drugs over 5 years with positive TRAb. There was RNA extracted from PBMCs, and the TCR library was made from it.

The chain has TRBV6-5 and TRBJ2-2; no reliable D call. This clonotype was sampled from a female donor with Graves disease. This specimen was peripheral blood mononuclear cells (PBMCs), taken when the disease was refractory, from a patient treated with antithyroid drugs. Here the CDR3 reads CASSYVSGELFF. Here the CDR3 DNA reads TGTGCCAGCAGTTACGTCTCCGGGGAGCTGTTTTTT.